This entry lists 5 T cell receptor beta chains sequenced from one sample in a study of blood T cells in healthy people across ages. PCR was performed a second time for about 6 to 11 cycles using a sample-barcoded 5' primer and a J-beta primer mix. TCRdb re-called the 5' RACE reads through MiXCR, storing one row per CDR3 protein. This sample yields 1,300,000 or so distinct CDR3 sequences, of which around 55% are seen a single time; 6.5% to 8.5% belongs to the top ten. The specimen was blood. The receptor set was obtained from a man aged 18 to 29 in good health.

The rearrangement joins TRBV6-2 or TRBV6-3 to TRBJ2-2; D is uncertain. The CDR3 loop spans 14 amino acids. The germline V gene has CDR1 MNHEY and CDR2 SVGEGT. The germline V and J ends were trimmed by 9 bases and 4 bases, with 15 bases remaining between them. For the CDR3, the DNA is TGTGCCAGTCAAGGAGACTGCCCCACCGGGGAGCTGTTTTTT. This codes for CASQGDCPTGELFF.

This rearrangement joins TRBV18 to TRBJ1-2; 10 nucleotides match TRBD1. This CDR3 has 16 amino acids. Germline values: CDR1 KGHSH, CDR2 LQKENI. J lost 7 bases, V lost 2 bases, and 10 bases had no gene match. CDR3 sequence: CASSPARDRGYSGYTF. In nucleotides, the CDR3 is TGTGCCAGCTCACCAGCTCGGGACAGGGGATATAGTGGCTACACCTTC.

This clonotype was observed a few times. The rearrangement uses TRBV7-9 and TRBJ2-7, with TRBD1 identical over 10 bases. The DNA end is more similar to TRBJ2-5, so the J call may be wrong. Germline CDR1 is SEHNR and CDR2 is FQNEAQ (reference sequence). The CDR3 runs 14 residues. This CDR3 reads CASSFRTGGETQYF. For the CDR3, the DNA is TGTGCCAGCAGTTTCCGGACAGGGGGAGAGACCCAGTACTTC.

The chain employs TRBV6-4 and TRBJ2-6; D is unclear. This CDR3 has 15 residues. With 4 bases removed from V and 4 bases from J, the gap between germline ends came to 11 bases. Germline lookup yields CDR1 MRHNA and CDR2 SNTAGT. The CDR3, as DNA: TGTGCCAGCAGTGTCTCGGGCGCCGGGGCCAACGTCCTGACTTTC. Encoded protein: CASSVSGAGANVLTF.

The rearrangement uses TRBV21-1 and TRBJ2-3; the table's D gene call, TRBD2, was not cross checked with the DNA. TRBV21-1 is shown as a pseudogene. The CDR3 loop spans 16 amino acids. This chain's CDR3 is CANSQTSSGGRDTQYF. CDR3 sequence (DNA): TGTGCCAACAGCCAAACCTCTAGCGGGGGCAGAGATACGCAGTATTTT.